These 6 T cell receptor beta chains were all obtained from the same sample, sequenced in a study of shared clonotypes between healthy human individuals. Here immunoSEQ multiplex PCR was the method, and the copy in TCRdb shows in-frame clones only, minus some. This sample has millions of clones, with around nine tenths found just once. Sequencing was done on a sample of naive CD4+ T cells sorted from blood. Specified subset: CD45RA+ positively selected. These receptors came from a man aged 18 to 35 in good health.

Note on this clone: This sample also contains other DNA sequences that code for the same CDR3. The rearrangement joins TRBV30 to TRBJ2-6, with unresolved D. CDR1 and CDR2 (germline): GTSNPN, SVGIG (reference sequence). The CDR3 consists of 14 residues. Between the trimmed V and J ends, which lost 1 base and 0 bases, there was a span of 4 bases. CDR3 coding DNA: TGTGCCTGGAGTGACAGCTCTGGGGCCAACGTCCTGACTTTC. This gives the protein CAWSDSSGANVLTF.

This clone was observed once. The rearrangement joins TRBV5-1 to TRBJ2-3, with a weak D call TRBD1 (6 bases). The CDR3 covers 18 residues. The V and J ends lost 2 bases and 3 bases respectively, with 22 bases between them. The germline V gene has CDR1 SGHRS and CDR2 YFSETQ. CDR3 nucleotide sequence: TGCGCCAGCAGCTTCGGACTTAAACAGGGTTATGATACAGATACGCAGTATTTT. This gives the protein CASSFGLKQGYDTDTQYF.

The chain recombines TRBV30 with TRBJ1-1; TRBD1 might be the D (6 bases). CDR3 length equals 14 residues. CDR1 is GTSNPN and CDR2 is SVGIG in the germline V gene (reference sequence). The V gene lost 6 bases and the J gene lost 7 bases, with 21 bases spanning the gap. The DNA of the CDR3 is TGTGCCTGTTACCAACTTCACAGGGAGAGTGAAGCTTTCTTT. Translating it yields CACYQLHRESEAFF.

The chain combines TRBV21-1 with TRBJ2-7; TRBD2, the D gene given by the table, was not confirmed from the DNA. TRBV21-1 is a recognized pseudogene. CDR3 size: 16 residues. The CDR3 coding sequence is TGTGCCAGCAGCATACGGAGCGGGAGGGGGACCTACGAGCAGTACTTC. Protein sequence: CASSIRSGRGTYEQYF.

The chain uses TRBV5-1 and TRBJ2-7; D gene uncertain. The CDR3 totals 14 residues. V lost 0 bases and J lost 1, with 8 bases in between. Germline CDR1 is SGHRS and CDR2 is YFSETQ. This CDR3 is CASSLAELSYEQYF. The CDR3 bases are TGCGCCAGCAGCTTGGCCGAACTGTCCTACGAGCAGTACTTC.

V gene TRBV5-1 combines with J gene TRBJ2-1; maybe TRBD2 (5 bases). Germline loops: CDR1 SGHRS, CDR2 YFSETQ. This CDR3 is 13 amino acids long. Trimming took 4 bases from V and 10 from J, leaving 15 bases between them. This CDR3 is CASSLLDWSEQFF. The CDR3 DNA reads TGCGCCAGCAGCCTCCTGGACTGGAGCGAGCAGTTCTTC.